This record concerns one T cell receptor (beta chain) sequence. This clonotype was seen more than once but under ten times. The antigen this receptor binds is unknown. Base-call qualities are not available, and no considerably larger clone is one nucleotide away. TCR beta CDR3 regions were amplified from RNA transcripts. A first-round RT-PCR of the TCR CDR3 used the HTBI primer set with the Qiagen OneStep RT-PCR kit. A second multiplex PCR round built the libraries, followed by size selection and purification. Sequencing of the libraries was done on an Illumina HiSeq2000 using paired-end 100 bp reads. From the authors' description of their analysis: Raw data were processed with SOAPnuke, discarding reads with adapters, uncalled bases, mean Phred below 15, or no exact constant-primer or identifier match. COPE v1.2.5 was used to merge high-quality paired reads, and clonotypes were defined as unique nucleotide sequences. Clonotypes were aligned to IMGT TRBV, TRBD and TRBJ reference segments using MiTCR v1.1. The analysis was restricted to V-J combinations with a frequency above 0.0001, which together covered 99.2% of the repertoires. A TCS score was defined as the ratio between F50 (clonal expansion) and ExV (chaos), using BLOSUM62-based TCRdist between CDR3 peptides within each V-J. Welch's t-statistics and random forest reduced around 550 V-J features to roughly 13, which were used in a naive Bayes classifier (R e1071). TCRdb applied fastp at Q25 and MiXCR to the public reads, then kept only in-frame beta chains. Rows are combined by CDR3 protein, so each entry shows the most common genes and DNA. The authors' filters were not applied to this entry. The sample table records about 600,000 distinct CDR3 sequences; 15% to 20% of these occur just once. The ten biggest clones cover roughly 3.5% of the sample.

Ophthalmopathy patients had moderately to severely active disease, with a Clinical Activity Score of 3 or more, a NOSPECS grade of 4 or more, and a disease duration of less than 3 months. Patients with uncontrolled infections, other autoimmune diseases, pregnancy or lactation were excluded. Clinical symptoms, serum thyroxine and TRAb, thyroid ultrasound, and orbital computed tomography formed the basis for the diagnoses. PBMCs were separated from around 9.1 ml of fresh peripheral blood using Ficoll-Paque density gradient centrifugation. Trizol reagent was used to extract total RNA, and RNA quality was then checked on an Agilent 2100 Bioanalyzer. These data are taken from a study of T cells in Graves' hyperthyroidism and ophthalmopathy (dated by TCRdb to the late 2010s). In the study overall: Peripheral blood was sampled at the time of initial diagnosis, prior to any treatment. A discovery cohort of around 100 patients, approximately 44 with Graves' ophthalmopathy and 57 with stable Graves' hyperthyroidism, was used to find distinguishing TCR V-J signatures. An independent validation cohort of around 19 hyperthyroidism patients and approximately 16 patients who later progressed to ophthalmopathy tested prospective prediction of ophthalmopathy. The 100 or so discovery patients were randomly split 7:3 into training and test sets. In addition, the study compared T-cell repertoires in thyroid tissue and in blood from several Graves' hyperthyroidism patients. Once sampling was done, hyperthyroidism patients were given methimazole at a starting dose of 30 mg daily, whereas ophthalmopathy patients were given high-dose intravenous methylprednisolone. TCR Vbeta CDR3 sequencing of approximately 140 peripheral blood samples (more than 40 ophthalmopathy, 75 hyperthyroidism and about 17 progressor patients) is reported in the paper.

The study at large found these results: During validation, the model predicted progression to ophthalmopathy a median of around six months ahead of onset, with more than 60% sensitivity and 72% to 80% specificity. Ophthalmopathy was separated from stable hyperthyroidism by a 13 V-J signature model, with around 90% sensitivity and 81% to 83% specificity obtained in cross-validation and 80%/75% obtained in testing. No statistical method was used to fix the sample size in advance, and group allocation was not hidden from the investigators. Most expanded thyroid clonotypes (frequency above 0.001) were also detected in blood, suggesting blood repertoires may reflect thyroid immune responses.

This TCR derives from a woman aged 40 to 50 with Graves' ophthalmopathy. The sequenced sample was blood.

The CDR3 protein: CASSPRQGNRATDTQYF. The DNA sequence follows: TGTGCCAGCTCACCTCGGCAGGGAAACCGAGCCACAGATACGCAGTATTTT. The chain links TRBV18 with TRBJ2-3; the D segment could be TRBD1, given 5 matching bases. CDR1 KGHSH and CDR2 LQKENI are derived from the germline V gene. V is cut by 3 bases and J by 2 bases, and the space between the germline ends is 18 bases. From the cysteine through the phenylalanine, the CDR3 covers 17 amino acids. Only CDR3 DNA remains: 51 bases, in frame from the first base.